The TCR beta chain under discussion was sequenced for a study of blood T cell repertoires in COVID-19. Turning to the study itself: The United States, Italy and Spain supplied acute and convalescent COVID-19 samples.

TCRdb's table, derived via immunoSEQ multiplex PCR, lists solely in-frame clones and lacks some. The sample carries 100,000 to 150,000 clones, 79% recorded once. The source of this sequence is a man aged 40-49 years with active or convalescent COVID-19. The sequenced material came from peripheral blood.

CDR3 amino acids: CASSLSAGAYNEQFF. CDR3 coding DNA: TGTGCCAGTAGTCTCTCCGCAGGGGCCTACAATGAGCAGTTCTTC. V is TRBV19 and J is TRBJ2-1; tentatively, D is TRBD1 (6 bases). This CDR3 has 15 amino acids. CDR1 is LNHDA and CDR2 is SQIVND in the germline V gene (reference sequence). The V end was cut by 5 bases, the J end by 2 bases, with 13 bases between.